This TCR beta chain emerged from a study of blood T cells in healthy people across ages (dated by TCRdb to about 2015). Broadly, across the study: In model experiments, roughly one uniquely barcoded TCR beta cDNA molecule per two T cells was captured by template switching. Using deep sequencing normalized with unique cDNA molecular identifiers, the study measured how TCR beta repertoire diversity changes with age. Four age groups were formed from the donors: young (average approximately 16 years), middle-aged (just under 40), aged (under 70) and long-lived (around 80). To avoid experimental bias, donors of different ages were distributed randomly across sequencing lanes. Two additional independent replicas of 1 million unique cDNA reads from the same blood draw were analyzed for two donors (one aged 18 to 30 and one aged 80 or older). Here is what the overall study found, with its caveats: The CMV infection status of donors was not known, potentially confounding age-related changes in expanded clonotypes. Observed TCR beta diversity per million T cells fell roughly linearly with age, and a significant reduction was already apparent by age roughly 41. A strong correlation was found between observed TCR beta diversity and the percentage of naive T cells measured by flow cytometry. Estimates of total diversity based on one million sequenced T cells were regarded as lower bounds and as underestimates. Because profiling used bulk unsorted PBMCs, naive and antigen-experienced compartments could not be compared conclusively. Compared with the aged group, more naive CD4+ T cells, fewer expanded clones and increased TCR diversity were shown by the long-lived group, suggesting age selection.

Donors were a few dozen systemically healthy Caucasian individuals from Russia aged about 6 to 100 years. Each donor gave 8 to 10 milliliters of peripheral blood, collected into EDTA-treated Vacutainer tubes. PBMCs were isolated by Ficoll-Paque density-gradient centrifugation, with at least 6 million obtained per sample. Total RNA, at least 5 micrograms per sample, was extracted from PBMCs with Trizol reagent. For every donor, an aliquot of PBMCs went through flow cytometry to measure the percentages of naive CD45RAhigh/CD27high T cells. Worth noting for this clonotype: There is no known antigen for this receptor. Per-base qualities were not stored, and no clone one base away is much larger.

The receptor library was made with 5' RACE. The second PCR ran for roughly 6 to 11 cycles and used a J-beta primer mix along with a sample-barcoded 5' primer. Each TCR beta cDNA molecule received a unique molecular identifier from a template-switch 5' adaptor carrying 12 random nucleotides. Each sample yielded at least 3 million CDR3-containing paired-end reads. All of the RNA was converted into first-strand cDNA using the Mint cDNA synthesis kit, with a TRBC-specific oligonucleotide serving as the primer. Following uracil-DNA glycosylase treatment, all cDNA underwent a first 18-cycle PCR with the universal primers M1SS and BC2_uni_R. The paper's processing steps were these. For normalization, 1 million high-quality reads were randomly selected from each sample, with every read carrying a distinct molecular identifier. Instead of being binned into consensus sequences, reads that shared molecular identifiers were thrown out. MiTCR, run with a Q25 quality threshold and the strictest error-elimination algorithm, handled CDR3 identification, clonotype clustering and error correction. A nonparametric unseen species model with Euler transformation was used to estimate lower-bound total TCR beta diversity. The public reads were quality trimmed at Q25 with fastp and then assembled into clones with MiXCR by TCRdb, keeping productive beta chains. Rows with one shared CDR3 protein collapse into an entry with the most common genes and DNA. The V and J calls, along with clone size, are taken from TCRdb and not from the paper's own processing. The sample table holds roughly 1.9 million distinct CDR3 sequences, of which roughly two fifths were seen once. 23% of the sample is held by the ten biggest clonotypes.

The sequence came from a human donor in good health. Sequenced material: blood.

CDR3 region: CASSSGHRQGRGTDTQYF. The DNA sequence is TGTGCCAGCAGCTCTGGGCATAGGCAGGGGAGGGGCACAGATACGCAGTATTTT. Recombination joined TRBV7-2 with TRBJ2-3; TRBD2 is a weak D gene call, 7 bases matching. As encoded in the germline V gene, CDR1 is SGHTA while CDR2 is FQGNSA. The CDR3 covers 18 residues, taking in both the cysteine and the phenylalanine. The CDR3 DNA has 54 bases and is translated from base 1. Between the V and J ends, shortened by 4 bases and 1 base respectively, the junction contains 21 bases.